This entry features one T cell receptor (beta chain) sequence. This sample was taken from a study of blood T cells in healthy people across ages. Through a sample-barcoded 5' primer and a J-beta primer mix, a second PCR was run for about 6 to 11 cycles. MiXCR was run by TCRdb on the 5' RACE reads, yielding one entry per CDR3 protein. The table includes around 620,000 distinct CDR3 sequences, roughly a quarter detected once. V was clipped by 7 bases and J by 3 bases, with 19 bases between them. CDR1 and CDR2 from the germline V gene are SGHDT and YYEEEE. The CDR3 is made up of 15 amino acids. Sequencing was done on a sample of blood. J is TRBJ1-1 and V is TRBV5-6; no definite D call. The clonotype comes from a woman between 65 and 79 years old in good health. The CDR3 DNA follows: TGTGCCAGCCTCCAGTGGGCACTAAGCGACACTGAAGCTTTCTTT. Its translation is CASLQWALSDTEAFF.